The source of this TCR beta chain is a study of cytomegalovirus exposure and HLA in healthy donors. With 60 Vbeta and 13 Jbeta primers, the PCR was carried out. The data were produced by immunoSEQ multiplex PCR, yet TCRdb's version contains in-frame clones alone and is incomplete. The sample lists under 120,000 clones, approximately 79% occurring once. The CDR3 loop spans 14 amino acids. Germline-derived CDR1 and CDR2 are MNHEY and SMNVEV (reference sequence). V dropped 4 bases and J dropped 11; count of bases not matched to a gene: 13. This chain links TRBV27 with TRBJ1-1; TRBD1 aligns across 7 bases. The sequencing sample was made of PBMCs. The sequence was collected from a woman aged 40 to 50 in good health and CMV-seronegative. This chain's CDR3 is CASSSLLGGAMAFF. The CDR3 coding sequence is TGTGCCAGCAGTTCACTCCTAGGGGGCGCGATGGCTTTCTTT.